The T cell receptor beta chain described here comes from a study of T cell responses to AZD1222 COVID-19 vaccine. Study-wide results and limits: Spike-wide vaccine-associated CD4 TCRs dominated at 160-218 and 743-854. Donors were mostly white British, more females; clonal diversity possibly underestimated. Baseline seropositivity characterized only a handful of AZD1222 recipients. Nearly half of spike-specific TCRs reportedly go after variant regions that carry no mutations.

Clones were sequenced by immunoSEQ multiplex PCR, and TCRdb holds only the in-frame ones, with some missing. The sample contains fewer than 100,000 clones, approximately 90% of which appear only once. With respect to this clone: Its specificity is not known.

Germline loops: CDR1 SGHAT, CDR2 FQDESV (reference sequence). J was trimmed by 3 bases and V by 5 bases; bases with no gene match: 6. CDR3 length: 16 amino acids. This sequence joins TRBV11-1 and TRBJ2-3; 12 nucleotides match TRBD2. The sample in question was peripheral blood, obtained 28 days after the second AZD1222 dose. This clonotype was sampled from an adult who received the AZD1222 COVID-19 vaccine. The CDR3 DNA reads as TGTGCCAGCAGCGCCCGACTAGCGGGGGAAACAGATACGCAGTATTTT. This sequence encodes CASSARLAGETDTQYF.